The T cell receptor beta chain described here comes from a study of human T cells and chemical hapten exposure. Background on the study: Patients' scalps got diphenylcyclopropenone weekly throughout the roughly 23-week study. Study results and limitations: Patch test score showed a positive correlation with PT1 expanded TCR counts. Expanded TCRs showed more large CDR3 clusters than pre-sensitization or healthy control sets.

The V and J ends lost 5 bases and 12 bases respectively, with 14 bases between them. Germline CDR1 and CDR2: SGHVS and FNYEAQ. The CDR3 loop spans 12 amino acids. Treatment specified: therapeutic diphenylcyclopropenone sensitization with weekly scalp DPC. As the library was built, unique molecular identifiers were attached to individual cDNA molecules. Each CDR3 protein is one row after TCRdb ran MiXCR on the reads. The sample records under 4,000 distinct CDR3 sequences, 40% to 60% being singletons. As to this clonotype: Its antigen is as yet unknown.

The chain employs TRBV7-6 and TRBJ2-1; D is possibly TRBD1 (5 bases). The sequence derives from an adult with alopecia areata. Some clones in this sample may be carry-over from other donors' samples. This table probably holds off-target reads from a library built for another chain. The sample in question was whole blood, obtained before DPC sensitization or 2, 6, or about 24 weeks after (not recorded which). CDR3: CASSLQDGGQFF. The DNA for the CDR3 is TGTGCCAGCAGCCTACAGGACGGCGGGCAGTTCTTC. The variable domain in full, with the rest retrieved from reference TRBV7-6 and TRBJ2-1, is GAGVSQSPRYKVTKRGQDVALRCDPISGHVSLYWYRQALGQGPEFLTYFNYEAQQDKSGLPNDRFSAERPEGSISTLTIQRTEQRDSAMYRCASSLQDGGQFFGPGTRLTVL.